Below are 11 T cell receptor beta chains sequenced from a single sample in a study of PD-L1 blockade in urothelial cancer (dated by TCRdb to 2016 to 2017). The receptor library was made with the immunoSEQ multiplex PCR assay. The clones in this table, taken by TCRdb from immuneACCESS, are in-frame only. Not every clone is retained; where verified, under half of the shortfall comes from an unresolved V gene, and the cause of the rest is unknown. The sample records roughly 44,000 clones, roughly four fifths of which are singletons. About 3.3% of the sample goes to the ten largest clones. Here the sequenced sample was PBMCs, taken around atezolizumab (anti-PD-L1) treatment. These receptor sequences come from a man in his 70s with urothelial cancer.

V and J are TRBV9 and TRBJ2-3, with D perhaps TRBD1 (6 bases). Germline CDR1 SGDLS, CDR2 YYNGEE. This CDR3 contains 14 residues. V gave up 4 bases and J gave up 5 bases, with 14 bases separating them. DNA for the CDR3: TGTGCCAGCAGCCCTTACAGGGTCAGAGATACGCAGTATTTT. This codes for CASSPYRVRDTQYF.

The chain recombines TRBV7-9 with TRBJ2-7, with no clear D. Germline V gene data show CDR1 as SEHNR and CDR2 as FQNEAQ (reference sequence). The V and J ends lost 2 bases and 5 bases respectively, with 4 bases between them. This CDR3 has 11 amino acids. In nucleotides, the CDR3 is TGTGCCAGCAGCTTACGGGACGAGCAGTACTTC. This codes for CASSLRDEQYF.

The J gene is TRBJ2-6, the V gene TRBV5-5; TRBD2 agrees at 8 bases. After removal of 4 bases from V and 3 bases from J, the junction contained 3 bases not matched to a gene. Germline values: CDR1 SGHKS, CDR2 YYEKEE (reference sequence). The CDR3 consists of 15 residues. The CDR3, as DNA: TGTGCCAGCAGCAGCCGGGGGGGTGGGGCCAACGTCCTGACTTTC. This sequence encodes CASSSRGGGANVLTF.

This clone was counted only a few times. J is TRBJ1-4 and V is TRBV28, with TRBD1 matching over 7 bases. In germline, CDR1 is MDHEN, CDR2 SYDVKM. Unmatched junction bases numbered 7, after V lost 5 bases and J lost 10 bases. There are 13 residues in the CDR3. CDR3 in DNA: TGTGCCAGCAGTAGGAAGGGGGCAGGAAAACTGTTTTTT. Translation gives CASSRKGAGKLFF.

DNA for the CDR3: TGCGCCAGCCACAGGGTTGAGGGGTACACTGAAGCTTTCTTT. Translating gives CASHRVEGYTEAFF. This chain uses TRBV4-1 with TRBJ1-1, with D possibly being TRBD1 (6 bases). Deletions cut 8 bases from V and 3 bases from J, with 16 bases between. CDR3 size: 14 residues. Germline V gene data show CDR1 as MGHRA and CDR2 as YSYEKL.

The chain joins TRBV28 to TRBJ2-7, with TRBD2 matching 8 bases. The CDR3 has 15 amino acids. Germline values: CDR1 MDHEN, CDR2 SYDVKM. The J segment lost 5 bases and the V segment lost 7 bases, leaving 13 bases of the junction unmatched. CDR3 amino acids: CASNILERETDEQYF. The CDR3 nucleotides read TGTGCCAGCAACATTCTAGAGCGGGAGACCGACGAGCAGTACTTC.

The CDR3 nucleotides read TGTGCCAGCAGCTTAGATACAGTGGGGCGCTTAGGTGGAAACACCATATATTTT. This translates into CASSLDTVGRLGGNTIYF. The rearrangement uses TRBV7-2 and TRBJ1-3, with TRBD1 as a possible D gene (5 bases). The V end was cut by 1 base, the J end by 3 bases, with 19 bases between. Germline V CDR1 and CDR2: SGHTA, FQGNSA. CDR3 size: 18 residues.

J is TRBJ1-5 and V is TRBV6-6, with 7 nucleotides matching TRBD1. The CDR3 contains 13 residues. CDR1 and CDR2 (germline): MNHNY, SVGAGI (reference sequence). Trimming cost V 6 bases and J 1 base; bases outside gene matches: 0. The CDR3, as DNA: TGTGCCAGCAGACAGGGGAGCAATCAGCCCCAGCATTTT. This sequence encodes CASRQGSNQPQHF.

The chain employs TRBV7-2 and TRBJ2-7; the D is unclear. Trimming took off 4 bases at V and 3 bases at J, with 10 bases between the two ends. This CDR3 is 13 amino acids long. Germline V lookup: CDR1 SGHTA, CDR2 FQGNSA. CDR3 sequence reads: CASSSEAHYEQYF. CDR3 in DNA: TGTGCCAGCAGCTCCGAGGCGCACTACGAGCAGTACTTC.

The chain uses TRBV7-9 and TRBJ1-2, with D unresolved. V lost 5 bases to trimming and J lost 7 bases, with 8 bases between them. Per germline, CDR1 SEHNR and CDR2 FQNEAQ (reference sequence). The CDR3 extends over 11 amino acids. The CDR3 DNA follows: TGTGCCAGCAGCGGGGAGGGTGGCTACACCTTC. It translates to CASSGEGGYTF.

This chain's CDR3 is CASSFGQGAGEQYF. The CDR3 DNA reads TGTGCCAGCAGTTTCGGGCAGGGGGCAGGCGAGCAGTACTTC. This chain connects TRBV28 to TRBJ2-7, with 8 bases identical to TRBD1. J was trimmed by 6 bases and V by 3 bases; bases with no gene match: 7. The CDR3 is 14 amino acids. Germline V gene sequence: CDR1 MDHEN, CDR2 SYDVKM.